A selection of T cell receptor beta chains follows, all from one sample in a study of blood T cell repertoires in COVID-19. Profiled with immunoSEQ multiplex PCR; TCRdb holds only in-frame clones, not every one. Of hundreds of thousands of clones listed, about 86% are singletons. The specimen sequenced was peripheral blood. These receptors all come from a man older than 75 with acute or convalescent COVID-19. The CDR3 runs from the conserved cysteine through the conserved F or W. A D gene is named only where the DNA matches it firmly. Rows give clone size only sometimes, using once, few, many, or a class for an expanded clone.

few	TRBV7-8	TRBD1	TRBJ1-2	TGTGCCAGCAGCCTTAAACAGGGGCCCGCCCAGTATGGCTACACCTTC	CASSLKQGPAQYGYTF
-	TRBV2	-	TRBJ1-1	TGTGCCAGCATTGGGGGCCTGCCCGAGGGGACTGAAGCTTTCTTT	CASIGGLPEGTEAFF
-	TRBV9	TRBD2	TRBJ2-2	TGTGCCAGCAGCCCTACTATAGCGGGAGAGATCACCGGGGAGCTGTTTTTT	CASSPTIAGEITGELFF
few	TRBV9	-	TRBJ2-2	TGTGCCAGCAGCGTAGGGAGGCTGGGGAACACCGGGGAGCTGTTTTTT	CASSVGRLGNTGELFF
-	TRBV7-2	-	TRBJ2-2	TGTGCCAGCAGCTTGGGACTTAACACCGGGGAGCTGTTTTTT	CASSLGLNTGELFF
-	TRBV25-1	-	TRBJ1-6	TGTGCCAGCAGGTTCGGGTATAATTCACCCCTCCACTTT	CASRFGYNSPLHF
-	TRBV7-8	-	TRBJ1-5	TGTGCCAGCAGCTTAGCTACTGTAAGTCAGCCCCAGCATTTT	CASSLATVSQPQHF
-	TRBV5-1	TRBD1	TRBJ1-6	TGCGCCAGCAGCTTGGATGGACAGGGGAGCTCACCCCTCCACTTT	CASSLDGQGSSPLHF
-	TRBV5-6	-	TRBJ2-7	TGTGCCAGCAGCCCGGGGGGCACCTACGAGCAGTACTTC	CASSPGGTYEQYF
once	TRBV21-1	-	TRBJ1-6	TGTGCCAGCAGCAGCCGGGACAGGGGATTAGTATCACCCCTCCACTTT	CASSSRDRGLVSPLHF
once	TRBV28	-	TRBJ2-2	TGTGCCAGCAGTTTATCCGGGACACTGAACACCGGGGAGCTGTTTTTT	CASSLSGTLNTGELFF
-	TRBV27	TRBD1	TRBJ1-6	TGTGCCAGCAGGCTGACAGGGGGCGGTTCACCCCTCCACTTT	CASRLTGGGSPLHF
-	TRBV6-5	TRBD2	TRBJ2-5	TGTGCCAGCGTACTAGCGGCGTACCAAGAGACCCAGTACTTC	CASVLAAYQETQYF
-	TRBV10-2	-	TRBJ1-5	TGCGCCAGCAGTGAGGGACTCCGCAACCAGCCCCAGCATTTT	CASSEGLRNQPQHF
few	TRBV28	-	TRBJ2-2	TGTGCCAGCCGTGGGAGTTGGTCCACCGGGGAGCTGTTTTTT	CASRGSWSTGELFF
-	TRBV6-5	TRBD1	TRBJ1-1	TGTGCCAGCAGCGGGACAGTTACGAACACTGAAGCTTTCTTT	CASSGTVTNTEAFF
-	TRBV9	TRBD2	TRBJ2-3	TGTGCCAGCAGCGTAGCCGGAGCGGGAACCACAGATACGCAGTATTTT	CASSVAGAGTTDTQYF
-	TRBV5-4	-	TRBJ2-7	TGTGCCAGCAGCTCGGGTCTTAACCCCTACGAGCAGTACTTC	CASSSGLNPYEQYF
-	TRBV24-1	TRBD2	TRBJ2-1	TGTGCCACCAGCAGGAGCGGGAGCTCCTACAATGAGCAGTTCTTC	CATSRSGSSYNEQFF
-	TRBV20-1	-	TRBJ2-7	TGCAGTGCTAGTGTCCAGGGGTTGTACGAGCAGTACTTC	CSASVQGLYEQYF
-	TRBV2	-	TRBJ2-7	TGTGCCAGCAAAGACCCCGGGAGAGAGCAGTACTTC	CASKDPGREQYF
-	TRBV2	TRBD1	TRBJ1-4	TGTGCCAGCAGTGAACGTACCGGACAGGGGGGATTGAGGGGACTGTTTTTT	CASSERTGQGGLRGLFF
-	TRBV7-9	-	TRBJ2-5	TGTGCCAGCAGTCCTAGGCTGATTGGGACCCAGTACTTC	CASSPRLIGTQYF
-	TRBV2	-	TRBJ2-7	TGTGCCAGCCTTCGGACTGACTCCTACGAGCAGTACTTC	CASLRTDSYEQYF
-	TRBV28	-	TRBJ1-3	TGTGCCAGCAGTTGGGTCTCGGGGAATCAAGGAAACACCATATATTTT	CASSWVSGNQGNTIYF
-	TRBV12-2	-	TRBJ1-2	TGTGCAAGTCGCTTACCAATCACGGAGATCCATGGCTACACCTTC	CASRLPITEIHGYTF
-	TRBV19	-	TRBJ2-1	TGTGCCAGTAGTGTCCCAGCGGTCTCCTACAATGAGCAGTTCTTC	CASSVPAVSYNEQFF
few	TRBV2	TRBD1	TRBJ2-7	TGTGCCAGCAGTAGACAGGGGGCATGGGAGCAGTACTTC	CASSRQGAWEQYF
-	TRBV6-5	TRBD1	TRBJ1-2	TGTGCCAGCAGTAGGGGGACAGGGCCCTATGGCTACACCTTC	CASSRGTGPYGYTF
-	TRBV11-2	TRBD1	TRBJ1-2	TGTGCCAGCAGCTTACAGGGGGCTCAGGGGTATGGCTACACCTTC	CASSLQGAQGYGYTF